This entry concerns a single T cell receptor beta chain. This receptor's antigen is unknown. The source of the sample is a study of human CD8 memory T cell subsets (TCRdb year 2020). Broadly, across the study: To assess clonal relationships, the TCRbeta repertoires of stem-like (TSTEM), progenitor exhausted-like (TPEX) and effector memory CD8+ T cell subsets were compared. Six donors each provided TSTEM, TPEX and effector memory subsets, and TCRbeta repertoires were obtained from all six. Overall study results and their limits: Although both stem-like subsets shared clonotypes with effector memory cells, the overlap between TSTEM and TPEX repertoires was minimal, suggesting distinct antigen spectra for the TSTEM and TPEX subsets. Sequencing was limited to TCRbeta chains, and the repertoire comparisons were based on 5 or 6 donors analyzed with paired t-tests and Bonferroni correction. TSTEM and TPEX subsets showed similarly high normalized Shannon-Wiener diversity, whereas effector memory subsets were comparatively less diverse. Based on Chao1 estimates, TSTEM subsets appeared to have greater repertoire diversity than TPEX subsets, which may reflect a broader range of specificities.

CDR1 is given as DFQATT and CDR2 as SNEGSKA, both from the germline V gene (reference sequence). The CDR3 runs 16 amino acids, cysteine and phenylalanine included. The DNA is unrecorded. Stem-like memory CD8+ T cells (TSTEM) were defined as CCR7+ PD-1- TIGIT- cells. Density gradient separation was used to isolate peripheral blood mononuclear cells from healthy donor buffy coats. Negative magnetic separation using EasySep or MojoSort CD8+ T cell isolation kits was how the study enriched total CD8+ T cells. For each subset, total RNA was extracted using an RNeasy Mini Kit from duplicate vials of some 150,000 sorted CD8+ T cells. PBMCs were used either fresh or after cryopreservation in fetal bovine serum containing about 10% DMSO. Fluorescence-activated cell sorting on a FACSAria III was used to sort CD8+ T cell subsets to purity. This sample was sequenced with a NextSeq 550. A Human TCR Profiling Kit was used to prepare UMI-labeled 5' RACE TCRbeta libraries. Every TCRbeta library was prepared in parallel, with the same number of PCR cycles used for all of the libraries. On the study's bioinformatics: The number of functional CDR3beta clonotypes in each TCRbeta library ranged from roughly 2,800 to 20,000. MIGEC 1.2.9 handled UMI extraction and consensus assembly, with a minimum of three reads required per UMI. MiXCR 3.0.3 was used to extract in-frame CDR3beta repertoires. Each sample was downsampled to 42,000 randomly selected UMIs before diversity metrics were computed in VDJtools 1.2.1. For the top 3,000 clones of each sample pair, the repertoire overlap metrics D, R and F2 were calculated in VDJtools. TCRdb reprocessed the reads and lists each CDR3 protein sequence as a single entry, with no DNA. What appears here as the V and J calls and clone size reflects TCRdb's work, not the paper's. This sample's table carries more than 9,000 distinct CDR3 sequences. Together, the top ten hold about 20% of the sample.

The V and J genes are TRBV20-1 and TRBJ2-1; TCRdb outputs TRBD1, but without DNA this stays unchecked. The sequence was collected from a human donor in good health. The sequenced sample was CD8+ stem-like memory T cells (TSCM and TCM) sorted from PBMCs. Per the publication, the cell subset or site label means: stem-like memory CD8 T cells (TSTEM), CCR7+ PD-1- TIGIT-. The CDR3 reads CSASQGGAHSYNEQFF.